Below, 11 T cell receptor beta chains from the same sample are listed, as sequenced in a study of shared clonotypes between healthy human individuals. This table comes from immunoSEQ multiplex PCR, and its TCRdb copy is limited to in-frame clones, with some not included. The sample lists 2,500,000 or so clones, about 92% occurring once. Input material: naive CD4+ T cells sorted from blood. Subset reported: CD45RA+ positively selected. These receptors were taken from a man in his late teens or twenties in good health.

The chain carries TRBV4-1 and TRBJ1-4; TRBD1 is a possible D gene (6 bases). Germline CDR1 MGHRA, CDR2 YSYEKL. V lost 1 base and J 0 bases, leaving 15 bases between the germline ends. This CDR3 is built from 18 residues. The CDR3 spells CASSQGYGQTATNEKLFF. CDR3 in DNA: TGCGCCAGCAGCCAAGGATACGGACAGACAGCAACTAATGAAAAACTGTTTTTT.

The CDR3 spells CASSIRTSGGAEQFF. CDR3 bases: TGTGCCAGTAGTATTCGGACTAGCGGGGGGGCAGAGCAGTTCTTC. The V and J genes are TRBV19 and TRBJ2-1; 15 nucleotides line up with TRBD2. V gave up 3 bases and J gave up 10 bases; unmatched junction bases: 4. The germline gives CDR1 LNHDA, CDR2 SQIVND (reference sequence). CDR3 size: 15 residues.

The gene calls are TRBV18 and TRBJ2-7, with D perhaps matching TRBD1 (6 bases). Germline CDR1 and CDR2: KGHSH and LQKENI. This CDR3 comprises 14 residues. V lost 2 bases, J lost 6 bases, and 14 bases lay in between. CDR3 residues: CASSPTQGGPEQYF. The CDR3 DNA follows: TGTGCCAGCTCACCAACACAGGGTGGTCCCGAGCAGTACTTC.

CDR3: CAISGTLNEQFF. Written as DNA, the CDR3 is TGTGCCATCAGTGGGACACTCAATGAGCAGTTCTTC. The rearrangement joins TRBV10-3 to TRBJ2-1; D is perhaps TRBD1 (5 bases). Germline V gives CDR1 ENHRY, CDR2 SYGVKD. Trimming removed 4 bases at V and 6 bases at J, with 7 bases between. The CDR3 totals 12 residues.

This chain links TRBV30 with TRBJ2-7; D ambiguous. Germline V gene sequence: CDR1 GTSNPN, CDR2 SVGIG (reference sequence). There are 14 residues in the CDR3. The V end was cut by 1 base, the J end by 1 base, with 11 bases between. CDR3 protein: CAWSAVAASYEQYF. The CDR3 bases are TGTGCCTGGAGTGCGGTGGCGGCTTCCTACGAGCAGTACTTC.

CDR3 sequence reads: CASSSGTSGILSYNEQFF. The CDR3, as DNA: TGTGCCAGCAGCTCGGGGACTAGCGGGATTCTCTCTTACAATGAGCAGTTCTTC. The V call is TRBV5-6, the J call TRBJ2-1; 13 positions match TRBD2. J lost 4 bases, V lost 3 bases, and 10 bases had no gene match. The CDR3 extends over 18 amino acids. From germline, CDR1 is SGHDT and CDR2 YYEEEE. Complete variable domain (other parts from reference TRBV5-6 and TRBJ2-1): DAGVTQSPTHLIKTRGQQVTLRCSPKSGHDTVSWYQQALGQGPQFIFQYYEEEERQRGNFPDRFSGHQFPNYSSELNVNALLLGDSALYLCASSSGTSGILSYNEQFFGPGTRLTVL.

This chain uses TRBV15 with TRBJ2-5; 9 bases match TRBD2. This CDR3 has 14 amino acids. CDR1 LNHNV and CDR2 YYDKDF come from the germline V gene (reference sequence). J was trimmed by 5 bases and V by 4 bases; bases with no gene match: 5. CDR3 protein: CATSTLAGWETQYF. DNA for the CDR3: TGTGCCACCAGCACTCTAGCGGGGTGGGAGACCCAGTACTTC. The full variable domain, with the rest looked up from reference TRBV15 and TRBJ2-5, is DAMVIQNPRYQVTQFGKPVTLSCSQTLNHNVMYWYQQKSSQAPKLLFHYYDKDFNNEADTPDNFQSRRPNTSFCFLDIRSPGLGDTAMYLCATSTLAGWETQYFGPGTRLLVL.

In the case of this clone: Other DNA sequences in the sample encode the same CDR3. The V call is TRBV5-4, the J call TRBJ2-3; 9 nucleotides match TRBD2. After removal of 4 bases from V and 0 bases from J, the junction contained 3 bases not matched to a gene. The germline gives CDR1 SGHNT, CDR2 YYREEE (reference sequence). The CDR3 is 15 residues long. The DNA for the CDR3 is TGTGCCAGCAGCCTCAGCGGGGGGAGCACAGATACGCAGTATTTT. Translation: CASSLSGGSTDTQYF.

This clone was counted once. The V call is TRBV30, the J call TRBJ2-1; weak D call: TRBD2 (5 bases). The ends were cut back, 3 bases at V and 4 bases at J, with 16 bases in the middle. The CDR3 is made up of 15 amino acids. In germline, CDR1 is GTSNPN, CDR2 SVGIG (reference sequence). DNA of the CDR3: TGTGCCTGGAGGTCCTGGAGCGGTGATTACAATGAGCAGTTCTTC. Translated: CAWRSWSGDYNEQFF.

The gene calls are TRBV6-5 and TRBJ2-7; TRBD1 matches at 8 bases. V dropped 2 bases and J dropped 6; count of bases not matched to a gene: 9. This CDR3 comprises 15 residues. In germline, CDR1 is MNHEY, CDR2 SVGAGI. In DNA, the CDR3 is TGTGCCAGCAGTTACCCCCGGACAGGGAAAGGCGAGCAGTACTTC. Encoded protein: CASSYPRTGKGEQYF.

Turning to this clone: Other nucleotide sequences in the sample specify the same CDR3. This chain uses TRBV5-1 with TRBJ1-1; perhaps TRBD1 as D (6 bases). V was cut by 6 bases and J by 2 bases, with 17 bases left in between. This CDR3 spans 15 amino acids. Germline CDR1 and CDR2: SGHRS and YFSETQ. In DNA, the CDR3 is TGCGCCAGCACCCGGGGGGGGGCGGGCAACACTGAAGCTTTCTTT. It is translated as CASTRGGAGNTEAFF.